Below, one T cell receptor beta chain is given with its context. Its cognate antigen is unknown. This entry comes from a study of glioma-infiltrating T cells after dendritic cell vaccination. Study overall: Monocyte-derived dendritic cells, cultured seven days with IL-4 and GM-CSF, were pulsed with autologous tumor lysate. Findings of the study overall: Patients with more pretreatment TILs had longer time to progression and survival.

TCRdb keeps only in-frame clones here, not all; method: immunoSEQ multiplex PCR. This table has tens of thousands of clones, 85% to 90% appearing once. Blood PBMC samples: pre-vaccination, two weeks post third vaccination, and at tumor progression. The germline gives CDR1 SGHTA, CDR2 FQGNSA. The CDR3 is 14 residues long. Trimming removed 6 bases from V and 8 bases from J, with 16 bases in between. The TCR comes from a human donor with glioblastoma. The chain combines TRBV7-2 with TRBJ2-2, with a tentative D call TRBD2 (6 bases). Sequenced here: blood, sampled before dendritic cell vaccination. CDR3 loop: CASRLGLPSGELFF. The CDR3, as DNA: TGTGCCAGCAGATTGGGACTTCCGAGTGGGGAGCTGTTTTTT. Looking up the rest from reference TRBV7-2 and TRBJ2-2 gives the full variable domain: GAGVSQSPSNKVTEKGKDVELRCDPISGHTALYWYRQSLGQGLEFLIYFQGNSAPDKSGLPSDRFSAERTGGSVSTLTIQRTQQEDSAVYLCASRLGLPSGELFFGEGSRLTVL.